Presented here are 10 T cell receptor beta chains from one specimen sequenced in a study of cytomegalovirus exposure and HLA in healthy donors. Primers: 60 Vbeta forward and 13 Jbeta reverse. Repertoires were generated with immunoSEQ multiplex PCR, while TCRdb's copy carries only in-frame clones and drops some. The sample yields approximately 150,000 clones, of which the top ten take up less than 2%. The sample was PBMCs. The source is a woman aged 40 to 49 in good health and CMV-seronegative.

The chain carries TRBV29-1 and TRBJ1-1; D might be TRBD1 (6 bases). The CDR3 has 11 amino acids. The germline V and J ends were trimmed by 7 bases and 8 bases, with 14 bases remaining between them. Germline V CDR1 and CDR2: SQVTM, ANQGSEA. The CDR3 sequence is CSALQTGEAFF. Here the CDR3 DNA reads TGCAGCGCCCTCCAGACAGGAGAAGCTTTCTTT.

V is TRBV6-5 and J is TRBJ2-7, with 7 positions matching TRBD1. J gave up 2 bases and V 4 bases, and 5 bases lay outside the gene matches. Germline-derived CDR1 and CDR2 are MNHEY and SVGAGI. The CDR3 extends over 14 amino acids. CDR3 DNA: TGTGCCAGCAGTTCCCCTGGGACAGCCTACGAGCAGTACTTC. The encoded protein is CASSSPGTAYEQYF.

V and J are TRBV5-4 and TRBJ2-5, with D perhaps matching TRBD1 (6 bases). The ends were cut back, 3 bases at V and 6 bases at J, with 18 bases in the middle. The CDR3 is made up of 15 amino acids. Germline lookup yields CDR1 SGHNT and CDR2 YYREEE (reference sequence). The CDR3 here is CASSSQTGGMKTQYF. The DNA of the CDR3 is TGTGCCAGCAGCTCGCAGACAGGCGGAATGAAGACCCAGTACTTC.

The gene calls are TRBV4-3 and TRBJ2-4, with a weak D call TRBD2 (6 bases). Germline CDR1 reads LGHNA; CDR2 reads YSLEER. V was cut by 0 bases and J by 1 base, with 13 bases left in between. The CDR3 consists of 17 residues. The CDR3 reads CASSQDSGGTAKNIQYF. Here the CDR3 DNA reads TGCGCCAGCAGCCAAGATAGTGGAGGGACGGCCAAAAACATTCAGTACTTC.

The chain links TRBV6-6 to TRBJ1-2, with D unclear. The V and J ends lost 6 bases and 4 bases respectively, with 12 bases between them. There are 13 residues in the CDR3. The germline gives CDR1 MNHNY, CDR2 SVGAGI (reference sequence). CDR3: CASSPTETYGYTF. The CDR3 DNA sequence: TGTGCCAGCAGCCCGACGGAGACCTATGGCTACACCTTC.

The gene calls are TRBV10-2 and TRBJ1-5, with 7 bases identical to TRBD1. This CDR3 region has 13 residues. V dropped 8 bases and J dropped 2; count of bases not matched to a gene: 3. Germline-derived CDR1 and CDR2 are WSHSY and SAAADI. In DNA, the CDR3 is TGCGCCAGCGCCGGGACAGGCAATCAGCCCCAGCATTTT. Translating it yields CASAGTGNQPQHF.

The V call is TRBV5-1, the J call TRBJ2-5; 11 nucleotides line up with TRBD1. The length of the CDR3 is 16 residues. The V gene end was trimmed by 3 bases and the J gene end by 6 bases; junction bases not matched to a gene: 10. Germline loops: CDR1 SGHRS, CDR2 YFSETQ. The CDR3 is CASSSPGQGARKTQYF. The DNA of the CDR3 is TGCGCCAGCAGCTCCCCCGGACAGGGGGCAAGGAAGACCCAGTACTTC. Drawing the rest from reference TRBV5-1 and TRBJ2-5, the complete variable domain is KAGVTQTPRYLIKTRGQQVTLSCSPISGHRSVSWYQQTPGQGLQFLFEYFSETQRNKGNFPGRFSGRQFSNSRSEMNVSTLELGDSALYLCASSSPGQGARKTQYFGPGTRLLVL.

As DNA, the CDR3 is TGTGCCAGCAGTGAGGGGCCAGACACCGGGGAGCTGTTTTTT. Its translation: CASSEGPDTGELFF. V usage is TRBV6-4 and J usage is TRBJ2-2; possibly TRBD1 for D (5 bases). The CDR3 runs to 14 residues. The ends were cut back, 3 bases at V and 3 bases at J, with 8 bases in the middle. CDR1 and CDR2 (germline): MRHNA, SNTAGT.

The V call is TRBV10-3, the J call TRBJ1-1; 8 nucleotides agree with TRBD1. The CDR3 loop spans 14 amino acids. Unmatched junction bases numbered 3, after V lost 0 bases and J lost 6 bases. CDR1 and CDR2 (germline): ENHRY, SYGVKD. This chain's CDR3 is CAISESDRVAEAFF. CDR3 coding DNA: TGTGCCATCAGTGAGTCGGACAGGGTGGCTGAAGCTTTCTTT.

The chain employs TRBV6-1 and TRBJ2-1; no clear D gene. This CDR3 contains 11 residues. V was clipped by 4 bases and J by 7 bases, with 5 bases between them. The germline V gene has CDR1 MNHNS and CDR2 SASEGT. The CDR3 region is CASSAGNEQFF. Written as DNA, the CDR3 is TGTGCCAGCAGTGCCGGTAATGAGCAGTTCTTC.